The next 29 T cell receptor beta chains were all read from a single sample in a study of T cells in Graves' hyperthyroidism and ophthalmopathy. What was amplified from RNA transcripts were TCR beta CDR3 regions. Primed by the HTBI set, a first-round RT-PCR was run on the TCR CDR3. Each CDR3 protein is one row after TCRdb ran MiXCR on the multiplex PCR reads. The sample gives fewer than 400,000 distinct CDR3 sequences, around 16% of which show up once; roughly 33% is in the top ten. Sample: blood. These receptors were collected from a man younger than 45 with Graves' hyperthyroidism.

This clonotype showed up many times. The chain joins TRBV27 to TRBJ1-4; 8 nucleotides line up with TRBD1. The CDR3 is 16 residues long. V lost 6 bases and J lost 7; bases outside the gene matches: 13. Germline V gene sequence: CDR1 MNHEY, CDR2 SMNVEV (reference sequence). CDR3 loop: CASSYGTGAGGEKLFF. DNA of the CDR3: TGTGCCAGCAGCTACGGGACAGGAGCTGGCGGTGAAAAACTGTTTTTT. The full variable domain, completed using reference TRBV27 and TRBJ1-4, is EAQVTQNPRYLITVTGKKLTVTCSQNMNHEYMSWYRQDPGLGLRQIYYSMNVEVTDKGDVPEGYKVSRKEKRNFPLILESPSPNQTSLYFCASSYGTGAGGEKLFFGSGTQLSVL.

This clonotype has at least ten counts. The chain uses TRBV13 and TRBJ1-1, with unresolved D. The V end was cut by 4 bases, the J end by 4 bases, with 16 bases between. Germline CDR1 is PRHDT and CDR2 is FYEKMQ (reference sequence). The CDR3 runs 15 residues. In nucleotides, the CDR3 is TGTGCCAGCAGCTCCGGTGGACGCCCCGTCACTGAAGCTTTCTTT. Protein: CASSSGGRPVTEAFF.

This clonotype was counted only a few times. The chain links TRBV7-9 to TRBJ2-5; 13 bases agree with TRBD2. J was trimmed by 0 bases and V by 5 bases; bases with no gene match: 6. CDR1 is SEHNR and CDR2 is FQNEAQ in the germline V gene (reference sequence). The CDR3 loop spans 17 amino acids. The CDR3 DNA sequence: TGTGCCAGCAGCCCTGGGACTAGCGGGAACCACCAAGAGACCCAGTACTTC. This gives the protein CASSPGTSGNHQETQYF.

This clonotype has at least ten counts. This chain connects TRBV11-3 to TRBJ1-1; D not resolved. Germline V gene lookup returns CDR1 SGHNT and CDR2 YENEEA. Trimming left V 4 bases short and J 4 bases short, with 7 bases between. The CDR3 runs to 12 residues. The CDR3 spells CASSWVGTEAFF. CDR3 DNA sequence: TGTGCCAGCAGCTGGGTGGGCACTGAAGCTTTCTTT. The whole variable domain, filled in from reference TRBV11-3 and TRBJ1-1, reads EAGVVQSPRYKIIEKKQPVAFWCNPISGHNTLYWYLQNLGQGPELLIRYENEEAVDDSQLPKDRFSAERLKGVDSTLKIQPAELGDSAVYLCASSWVGTEAFFGQGTRLTVV.

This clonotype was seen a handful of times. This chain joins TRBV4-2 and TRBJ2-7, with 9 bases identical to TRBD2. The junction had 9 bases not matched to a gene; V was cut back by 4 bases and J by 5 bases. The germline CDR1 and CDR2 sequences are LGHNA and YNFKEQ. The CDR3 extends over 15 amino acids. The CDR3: CASSRHRGTSNEQYF. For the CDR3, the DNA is TGTGCCAGCAGCCGACACCGGGGGACTAGCAACGAGCAGTACTTC.

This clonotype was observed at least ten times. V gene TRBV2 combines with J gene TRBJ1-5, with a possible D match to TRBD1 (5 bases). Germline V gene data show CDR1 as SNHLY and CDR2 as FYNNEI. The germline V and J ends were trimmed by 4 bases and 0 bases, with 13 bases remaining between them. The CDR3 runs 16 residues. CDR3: CASSGGEGNSNQPQHF. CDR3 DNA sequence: TGTGCCAGCAGTGGGGGGGAGGGAAATAGCAATCAGCCCCAGCATTTT.

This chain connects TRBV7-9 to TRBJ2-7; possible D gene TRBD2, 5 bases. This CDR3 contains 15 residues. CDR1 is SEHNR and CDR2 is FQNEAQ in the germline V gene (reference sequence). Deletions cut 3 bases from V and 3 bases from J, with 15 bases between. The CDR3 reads CASSFSLSGSYEQYF. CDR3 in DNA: TGTGCCAGCAGCTTCAGTCTCTCGGGGAGCTACGAGCAGTACTTC.

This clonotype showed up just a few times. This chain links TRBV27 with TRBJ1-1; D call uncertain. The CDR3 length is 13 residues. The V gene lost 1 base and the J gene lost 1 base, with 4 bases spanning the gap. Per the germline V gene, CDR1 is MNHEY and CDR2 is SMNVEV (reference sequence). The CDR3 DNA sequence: TGTGCCAGCAGTTTATGGAGGAACACTGAAGCTTTCTTT. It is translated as CASSLWRNTEAFF.

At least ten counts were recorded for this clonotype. Here the CDR3 DNA reads TGTGCCAGCAGGGACTATGAAGAGACCCAGTACTTC. It specifies CASRDYEETQYF. The rearrangement uses TRBV6-1 and TRBJ2-5, with a possible D match to TRBD2 (6 bases). CDR1 MNHNS and CDR2 SASEGT come from the germline V gene. Trimming pared 6 bases from V and 3 bases from J, leaving 8 bases between. The CDR3 extends over 12 amino acids.

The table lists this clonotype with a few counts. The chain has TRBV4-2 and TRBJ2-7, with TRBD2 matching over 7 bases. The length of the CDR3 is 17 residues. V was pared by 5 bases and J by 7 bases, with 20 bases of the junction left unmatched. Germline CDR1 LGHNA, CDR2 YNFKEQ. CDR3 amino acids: CASSLGTIASSSGEQYF. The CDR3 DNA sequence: TGTGCCAGCAGCTTAGGGACTATTGCTAGCAGTTCAGGAGAGCAGTACTTC.

The chain's CDR3 is CASSLAEPPYEQYF. DNA for the CDR3: TGTGCCAGCAGCTTAGCGGAGCCCCCCTACGAGCAGTACTTC. The chain uses TRBV7-9 and TRBJ2-7; unclear D gene. V was clipped by 0 bases and J by 2 bases, with 8 bases between them. Germline-derived CDR1 and CDR2 are SEHNR and FQNEAQ (reference sequence). The CDR3 loop spans 14 amino acids.

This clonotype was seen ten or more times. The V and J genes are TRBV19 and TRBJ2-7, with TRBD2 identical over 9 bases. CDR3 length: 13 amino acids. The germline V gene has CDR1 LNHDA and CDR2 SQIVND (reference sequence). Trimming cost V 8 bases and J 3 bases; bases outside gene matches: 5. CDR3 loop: CASRGSGSYEQYF. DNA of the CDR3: TGTGCCAGTCGGGGTAGCGGGAGCTACGAGCAGTACTTC.

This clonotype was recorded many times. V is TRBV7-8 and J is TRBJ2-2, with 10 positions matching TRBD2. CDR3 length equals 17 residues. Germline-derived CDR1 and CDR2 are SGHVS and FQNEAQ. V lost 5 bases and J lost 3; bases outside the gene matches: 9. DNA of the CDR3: TGTGCCAGCAGCCCACGCGCAGCGGGAGGGGACACCGGGGAGCTGTTTTTT. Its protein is CASSPRAAGGDTGELFF.

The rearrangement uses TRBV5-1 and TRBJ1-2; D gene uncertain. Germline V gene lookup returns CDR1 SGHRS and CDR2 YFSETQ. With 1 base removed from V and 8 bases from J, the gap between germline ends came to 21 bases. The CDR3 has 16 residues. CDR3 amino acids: CASSLKVGIPDRGYTF. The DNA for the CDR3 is TGCGCCAGCAGCTTGAAGGTGGGAATTCCAGACCGCGGCTACACCTTC.

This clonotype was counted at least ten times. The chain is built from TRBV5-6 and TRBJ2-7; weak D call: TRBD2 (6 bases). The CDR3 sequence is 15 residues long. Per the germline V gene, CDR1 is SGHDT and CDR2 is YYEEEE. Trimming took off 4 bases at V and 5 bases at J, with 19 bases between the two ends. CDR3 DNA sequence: TGTGCCAGCAGCCTCCCCCGGGACGGCGGGGACGAGCAGTACTTC. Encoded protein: CASSLPRDGGDEQYF.

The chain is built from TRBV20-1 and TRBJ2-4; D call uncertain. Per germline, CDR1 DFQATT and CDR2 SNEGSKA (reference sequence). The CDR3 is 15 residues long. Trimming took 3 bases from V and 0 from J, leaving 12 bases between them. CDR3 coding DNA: TGCAGTGCTAGTGAAACGCTCTTAGCCAAAAACATTCAGTACTTC. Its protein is CSASETLLAKNIQYF.

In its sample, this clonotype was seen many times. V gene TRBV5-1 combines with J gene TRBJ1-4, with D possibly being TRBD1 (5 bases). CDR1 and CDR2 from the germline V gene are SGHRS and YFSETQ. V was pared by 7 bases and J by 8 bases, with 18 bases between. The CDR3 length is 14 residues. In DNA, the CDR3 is TGCGCCAGCCGTACGAGGCCTGGGGACGAAAAACTGTTTTTT. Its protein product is CASRTRPGDEKLFF.

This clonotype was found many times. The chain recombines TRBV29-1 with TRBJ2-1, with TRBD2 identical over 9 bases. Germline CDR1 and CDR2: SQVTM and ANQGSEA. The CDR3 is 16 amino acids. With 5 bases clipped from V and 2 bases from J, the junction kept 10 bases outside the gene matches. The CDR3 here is CSVLLQLAGTYNEQFF. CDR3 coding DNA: TGCAGCGTTCTACTTCAGCTAGCGGGGACCTACAATGAGCAGTTCTTC.

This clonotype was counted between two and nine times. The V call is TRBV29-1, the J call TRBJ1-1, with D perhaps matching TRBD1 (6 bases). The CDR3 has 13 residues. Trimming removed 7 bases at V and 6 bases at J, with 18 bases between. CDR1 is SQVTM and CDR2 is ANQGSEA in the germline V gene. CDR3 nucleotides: TGCAGCGCATCAAAGGGGGGATGGTCTGAAGCTTTCTTT. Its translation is CSASKGGWSEAFF. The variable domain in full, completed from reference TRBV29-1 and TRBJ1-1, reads SAVISQKPSRDICQRGTSLTIQCQVDSQVTMMFWYRQQPGQSLTLIATANQGSEATYESGFVIDKFPISRPNLTFSTLTVSNMSPEDSSIYLCSASKGGWSEAFFGQGTRLTVV.

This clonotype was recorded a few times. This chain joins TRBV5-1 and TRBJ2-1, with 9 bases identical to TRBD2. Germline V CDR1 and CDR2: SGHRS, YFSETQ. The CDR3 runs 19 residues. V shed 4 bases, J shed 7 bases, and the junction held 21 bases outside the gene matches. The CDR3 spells CASSPFAGGPPLERNEQFF. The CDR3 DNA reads TGCGCCAGCAGCCCCTTCGCGGGAGGGCCCCCTCTTGAGAGAAATGAGCAGTTCTTC.

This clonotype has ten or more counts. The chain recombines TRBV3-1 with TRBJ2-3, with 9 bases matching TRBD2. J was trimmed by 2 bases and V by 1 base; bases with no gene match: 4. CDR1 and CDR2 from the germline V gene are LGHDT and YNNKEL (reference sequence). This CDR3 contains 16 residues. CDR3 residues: CASSQALAGNTDTQYF. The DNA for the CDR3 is TGTGCCAGCAGCCAAGCACTAGCGGGTAACACAGATACGCAGTATTTT.

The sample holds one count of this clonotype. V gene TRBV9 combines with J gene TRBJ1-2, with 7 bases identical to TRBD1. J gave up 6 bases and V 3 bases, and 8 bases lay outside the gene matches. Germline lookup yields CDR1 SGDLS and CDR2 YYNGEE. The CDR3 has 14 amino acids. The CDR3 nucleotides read TGTGCCAGCAGCGGCCCGACAGGGTTAAATGGCTACACCTTC. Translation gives CASSGPTGLNGYTF.

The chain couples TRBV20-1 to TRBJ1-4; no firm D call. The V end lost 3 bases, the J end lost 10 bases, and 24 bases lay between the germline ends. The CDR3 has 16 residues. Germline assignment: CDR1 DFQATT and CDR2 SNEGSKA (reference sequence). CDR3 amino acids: CSARVRRGLGEGKLFF. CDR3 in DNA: TGCAGTGCTAGGGTCAGAAGAGGTTTGGGTGAGGGAAAACTGTTTTTT.

The chain's CDR3 is CASSISGGPGSGNTIYF. CDR3 sequence (DNA): TGTGCCAGTAGTATTTCCGGGGGCCCTGGCTCTGGAAACACCATATATTTT. This sequence joins TRBV19 and TRBJ1-3; TRBD1 is a possible D gene (6 bases). The CDR3 is made up of 17 amino acids. Trimming removed 3 bases from V and 0 bases from J, with 15 bases in between. In germline, CDR1 is LNHDA, CDR2 SQIVND (reference sequence).

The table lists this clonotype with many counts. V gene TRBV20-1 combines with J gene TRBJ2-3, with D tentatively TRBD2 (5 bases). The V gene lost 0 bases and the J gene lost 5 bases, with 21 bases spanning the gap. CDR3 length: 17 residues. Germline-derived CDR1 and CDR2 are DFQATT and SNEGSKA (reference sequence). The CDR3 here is CSARDPAIEGSIDTQYF. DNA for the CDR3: TGCAGTGCTAGAGATCCGGCTATCGAGGGTAGTATAGATACGCAGTATTTT.

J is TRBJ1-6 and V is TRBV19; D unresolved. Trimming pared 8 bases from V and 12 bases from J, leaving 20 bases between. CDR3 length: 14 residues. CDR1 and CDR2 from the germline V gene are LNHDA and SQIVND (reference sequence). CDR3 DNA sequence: TGTGCCAGTTCCGACACCGCCGGCCAAGGACCCCTCCACTTT. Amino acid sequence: CASSDTAGQGPLHF.

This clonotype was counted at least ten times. The CDR3 DNA reads as TGTGCCAGCAAAGGGGACGGGGGGGAGCTGTTTTTT. Protein product: CASKGDGGELFF. The V gene is TRBV2, the J gene TRBJ2-2; the D gene could be TRBD1 or TRBD2 (5 bases each). Germline loops: CDR1 SNHLY, CDR2 FYNNEI. Trimming removed 7 bases at V and 8 bases at J, with 11 bases between. There are 12 residues in the CDR3.

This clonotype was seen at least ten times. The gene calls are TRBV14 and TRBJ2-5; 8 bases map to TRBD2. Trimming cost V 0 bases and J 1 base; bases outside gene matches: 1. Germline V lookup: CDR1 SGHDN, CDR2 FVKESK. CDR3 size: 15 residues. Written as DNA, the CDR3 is TGTGCCAGCAGCCAAGATAGCGGGACCCAAGAGACCCAGTACTTC. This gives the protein CASSQDSGTQETQYF. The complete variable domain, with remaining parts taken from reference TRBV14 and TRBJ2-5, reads EAGVTQFPSHSVIEKGQTVTLRCDPISGHDNLYWYRRVMGKEIKFLLHFVKESKQDESGMPNNRFLAERTGGTYSTLKVQPAELEDSGVYFCASSQDSGTQETQYFGPGTRLLVL.

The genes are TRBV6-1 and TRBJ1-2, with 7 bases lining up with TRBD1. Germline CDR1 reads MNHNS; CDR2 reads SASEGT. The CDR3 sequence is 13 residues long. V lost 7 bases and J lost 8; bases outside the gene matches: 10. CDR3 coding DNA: TGTGCCAGCATCCGGGACAGAGAAAGGGGCTACACCTTC. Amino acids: CASIRDRERGYTF.